Listed here are 17 T cell receptor beta chains from one sample, sequenced in a study of cytomegalovirus exposure and HLA in healthy donors. In the PCR, 60 Vbeta and 13 Jbeta primers were used. Generated by immunoSEQ multiplex PCR, the TCRdb table keeps only in-frame clones and is missing some. This table holds 150,000 to 200,000 clones, 80% to 90% found once. The specimen was PBMCs. The receptors were gathered from a girl aged 5 to 17 in good health and CMV-seropositive.

In this sample, this clone turned up a few times. The V call is TRBV5-4, the J call TRBJ1-1; D is possibly TRBD1 (6 bases). The CDR3 is made up of 13 amino acids. V was shortened by 4 bases and J by 4 bases, with 11 bases between the two germline ends. CDR1 and CDR2 from the germline V gene are SGHNT and YYREEE (reference sequence). Written as DNA, the CDR3 is TGTGCCAGCAGCGCCGGACAGTTCACTGAAGCTTTCTTT. It is translated as CASSAGQFTEAFF.

This clone was seen a handful of times. The chain couples TRBV5-1 to TRBJ2-2; TRBD2 is a possible D gene (5 bases). The CDR3 sequence is 14 residues long. Trimming removed 3 bases at V and 7 bases at J, with 13 bases between. In germline, CDR1 is SGHRS, CDR2 YFSETQ. The CDR3 DNA reads TGCGCCAGCAGCTCTAACGGGGTTCGCGGGGAGCTGTTTTTT. This sequence encodes CASSSNGVRGELFF.

In DNA form, the CDR3 reads TGCGCCAGCACCCATAGGGGGACAGTAAATTCACCCCTCCACTTT. It is translated as CASTHRGTVNSPLHF. The chain carries TRBV10-1 and TRBJ1-6; TRBD1 matches 7 bases. Germline-derived CDR1 and CDR2 are WNHNN and SYGVQD (reference sequence). This CDR3 has 15 residues. With V trimmed by 7 bases and J by 7 bases, 10 bases remained unmatched.

This clone appeared once. The chain couples TRBV4-2 to TRBJ2-1; D unresolved. Trimming left V 1 base short and J 0 bases short, with 16 bases between. From germline, CDR1 is LGHNA and CDR2 YNFKEQ. The CDR3 is 18 residues long. CDR3 DNA: TGTGCCAGCAGCCAAGCAATGAGAACAGCAAACTCCTACAATGAGCAGTTCTTC. It is translated as CASSQAMRTANSYNEQFF.

The chain uses TRBV27 and TRBJ2-2, with TRBD1 matching 7 bases. Germline assignment: CDR1 MNHEY and CDR2 SMNVEV (reference sequence). This CDR3 has 15 amino acids. V lost 2 bases, J lost 1 base, and 1 base stayed unmatched. The CDR3 loop is CASSLRGLNTGELFF. The CDR3 nucleotides are TGTGCCAGCAGTTTAAGGGGGCTGAACACCGGGGAGCTGTTTTTT.

V is TRBV21-1 and J is TRBJ2-7; the D call in the table, TRBD2, was not verified against the DNA. TRBV21-1 is noted as a pseudogene. The length of the CDR3 is 12 residues. CDR3 sequence: CASILIVYEQYF. In DNA form, the CDR3 reads TGTGCCAGCATCCTAATAGTCTACGAGCAGTACTTC.

V gene TRBV5-4 combines with J gene TRBJ2-3; 8 nucleotides line up with TRBD2. V shed 0 bases, J shed 2 bases, and the junction held 5 bases outside the gene matches. Germline V lookup: CDR1 SGHNT, CDR2 YYREEE (reference sequence). This CDR3 spans 16 amino acids. The CDR3 nucleotides read TGTGCCAGCAGCTTGGTGACTAGCGTCTTCACAGATACGCAGTATTTT. This encodes CASSLVTSVFTDTQYF.

The chain combines TRBV6-1 with TRBJ2-5, with D perhaps TRBD2 (6 bases). CDR1 and CDR2 from the germline V gene are MNHNS and SASEGT. This CDR3 comprises 13 residues. Trimming pared 4 bases from V and 4 bases from J, leaving 10 bases between. CDR3 sequence: CASSVKGGETQYF. The CDR3 nucleotides are TGTGCCAGCAGTGTAAAGGGAGGAGAGACCCAGTACTTC.

The J gene is TRBJ2-3, the V gene TRBV19, with 10 nucleotides matching TRBD1. The CDR3 has 15 amino acids. Trimming took 7 bases from V and 8 from J; bases not matched to a gene: 12. Germline loops: CDR1 LNHDA, CDR2 SQIVND (reference sequence). The CDR3 loop is CASTRAGQGRVTQYF. CDR3 nucleotides: TGTGCCAGTACCCGAGCGGGACAGGGGCGGGTTACGCAGTATTTT.

The rearrangement joins TRBV30 to TRBJ1-2; 8 nucleotides line up with TRBD1. J gave up 1 base and V 7 bases, and 14 bases lay outside the gene matches. Germline loops: CDR1 GTSNPN, CDR2 SVGIG (reference sequence). The CDR3 totals 16 residues. The DNA of the CDR3 is TGTGCCTCAACAGGACAGGGTAAAGGGGATAACTATGGCTACACCTTC. Translating it yields CASTGQGKGDNYGYTF.

The chain has TRBV11-3 and TRBJ1-1, with 7 nucleotides matching TRBD1. V trimming: 1 base; J trimming: 1 base; junction bases outside the gene matches: 3. The CDR3 length is 15 residues. In germline, CDR1 is SGHNT, CDR2 YENEEA. The CDR3 sequence is CASSLGGQKNTEAFF. The CDR3 DNA reads TGTGCCAGCAGCTTAGGGGGACAGAAGAACACTGAAGCTTTCTTT.

This sequence joins TRBV11-3 and TRBJ2-1, with 10 bases fitting TRBD1. CDR3 length: 15 amino acids. Germline loops: CDR1 SGHNT, CDR2 YENEEA. Trimming took 2 bases from V and 6 from J; bases not matched to a gene: 4. CDR3 sequence reads: CASSLRGQGFNEQFF. The CDR3 DNA sequence: TGTGCCAGCAGCTTAAGGGGACAGGGGTTCAATGAGCAGTTCTTC.

The sample holds a few counts of this clone. The CDR3 DNA sequence: TGTGCCAGCAGCTTCGGGGGGCAGTGGCAGCCCCAGCATTTT. The encoded protein is CASSFGGQWQPQHF. V and J are TRBV7-2 and TRBJ1-5; TRBD1 is a possible D gene (6 bases). Germline V gene data show CDR1 as SGHTA and CDR2 as FQGNSA. The CDR3 has 14 residues. Trimming shortened V by 3 bases and J by 7 bases, and 13 bases separated the two germline ends.

The rearrangement uses TRBV30 and TRBJ1-2; 12 nucleotides line up with TRBD1. Germline-derived CDR1 and CDR2 are GTSNPN and SVGIG (reference sequence). This CDR3 region has 14 residues. J gave up 4 bases and V 5 bases, and 5 bases lay outside the gene matches. Here the CDR3 reads CAWGDRGRVYGYTF. The CDR3 DNA reads TGTGCCTGGGGGGACAGGGGGCGAGTCTATGGCTACACCTTC.

The chain combines TRBV19 with TRBJ2-7, with 13 bases identical to TRBD2. V was clipped by 3 bases and J by 3 bases; unmatched bases: 2. The length of the CDR3 is 15 residues. Germline CDR1 is LNHDA and CDR2 is SQIVND (reference sequence). CDR3 residues: CASSIGTSGDYEQYF. CDR3 nucleotide sequence: TGTGCCAGTAGTATTGGGACTAGCGGGGACTACGAGCAGTACTTC.

The V gene is TRBV7-9, the J gene TRBJ1-3; weak D call: TRBD1 (6 bases). Trimming cost V 8 bases and J 4 bases, with 18 bases left between them. CDR3 size: 15 residues. The germline V gene encodes CDR1 SEHNR and CDR2 FQNEAQ (reference sequence). For the CDR3, the DNA is TGTGCCAGCGGGGCCCGGGACAAGGGCGGAAACACCATATATTTT. It codes for CASGARDKGGNTIYF.

The CDR3 bases are TGTGCCAGTAGTACAGGCCAGGGGTTCGGCAATCAGCCCCAGCATTTT. This gives the protein CASSTGQGFGNQPQHF. The genes are TRBV19 and TRBJ1-5, with D possibly being TRBD1 (6 bases). V lost 4 bases to trimming and J lost 2 bases, with 15 bases between them. This CDR3 is 16 amino acids long. Germline assignment: CDR1 LNHDA and CDR2 SQIVND (reference sequence).